Sequencing of this TCR beta chain was carried out in a study of blood T cell repertoires in COVID-19. Study-wide context: In each case, the material was cDNA or gDNA derived from T cells, B-cell-depleted T cells, or PBMCs.

The CDR3 is 13 residues long. CDR1 LNHNV and CDR2 YYDKDF come from the germline V gene (reference sequence). J gave up 10 bases and V 6 bases, and 9 bases lay outside the gene matches. The table came from immunoSEQ multiplex PCR; TCRdb's copy has only in-frame clones and leaves some out. In the table there are under 250,000 clones, 83% of which are singletons. Specimen: peripheral blood. The rearrangement uses TRBV15 and TRBJ2-1; TRBD2 aligns across 7 bases. The clonotype was recovered from a woman in her forties with active or convalescent COVID-19. As DNA, the CDR3 is TGTGCCACCAGTGGGGCGGGAGCGGGCGAGCAGTTCTTC. As protein: CATSGAGAGEQFF.